Below, one TCR beta chain is given with its context. This entry comes from a study of T cells in Graves' hyperthyroidism and ophthalmopathy. CDR3 size: 14 residues. V shed 5 bases and J shed 2 bases, with 11 bases lying between them. The V gene's germline CDR1 is SEHNR and CDR2 FQNEAQ (reference sequence). Template material for amplifying TCR beta CDR3 regions consisted of RNA transcripts. With the HTBI primer set, the TCR CDR3 went through a first round of RT-PCR. TCRdb redid the calling of the multiplex PCR reads with MiXCR, one entry per CDR3 protein. The sample includes around 290,000 distinct CDR3 sequences, less than 15% of them seen just once. Investigators excluded patients with uncontrolled infection, other autoimmune disease, pregnancy or lactation.

The TCR was taken from a woman in her 30s with Graves' hyperthyroidism that later progressed to Graves' ophthalmopathy. This sequence joins TRBV7-9 and TRBJ2-3; D remains unclear. Sequences were obtained from blood. CDR3 sequence: CASSPGHSTDTQYF. DNA for the CDR3: TGTGCCAGCAGCCCGGGCCACTCCACAGATACGCAGTATTTT.